The rows below give T cell receptor beta chains drawn from one sample of a study of graft-versus-host responses after intestinal transplantation. Data came from immunoSEQ multiplex PCR; TCRdb stores just in-frame clones and leaves some out. The sample carries about 40,000 clones, about 90% recorded once. The source was PBMCs, collected approximately 320 days after intestinal transplant. The receptors were gathered from a human patient who received an intestinal transplant, so some T cells may come from the graft donor. Each CDR3 is given without its conserved first and last residue. The D gene is left open where the match is weak.

d_call: TRBD2; j_call: TRBJ2-5; v_call: TRBV9; cdr3_aa: ASQGLTETQY
d_call: -; j_call: TRBJ1-3; v_call: TRBV18; cdr3_aa: ASSPPGLSSGNTIY
d_call: TRBD1; j_call: TRBJ2-2; v_call: TRBV6-1; cdr3_aa: ASSESRWGTGNTGELF
d_call: -; j_call: TRBJ2-3; v_call: TRBV6-5; cdr3_aa: ASSEVADTQY
d_call: -; j_call: TRBJ1-1; v_call: TRBV6-5; cdr3_aa: ASSKRENTEAF
d_call: TRBD1; j_call: TRBJ2-7; v_call: TRBV7-2; cdr3_aa: ASSRLGQGIYEQY
d_call: -; j_call: TRBJ1-3; v_call: TRBV6-1; cdr3_aa: ASSAQTFSGNTIY
d_call: -; j_call: TRBJ1-1; v_call: TRBV27; cdr3_aa: ASSLGWRTEAF
d_call: -; j_call: TRBJ1-1; v_call: TRBV6-4; cdr3_aa: ASSERQGNTEAF
d_call: -; j_call: TRBJ1-2; v_call: TRBV28; cdr3_aa: AILRDRTFNYGYT
d_call: -; j_call: TRBJ2-1; v_call: TRBV28; cdr3_aa: ASSTLWASEVNEQF
d_call: -; j_call: TRBJ1-5; v_call: TRBV6-5; cdr3_aa: ASKSGLYSNQPQH
d_call: -; j_call: TRBJ1-6; v_call: TRBV6-1; cdr3_aa: ASRDYGGGSPLH
d_call: -; j_call: TRBJ2-1; v_call: TRBV10-3; cdr3_aa: ATLEGGAPRNEQF
d_call: -; j_call: TRBJ1-3; v_call: TRBV2; cdr3_aa: ASSAFPFSGNTIY
d_call: -; j_call: TRBJ2-2; v_call: TRBV21-1; cdr3_aa: ASSAGHRINTGELL
d_call: -; j_call: TRBJ2-7; v_call: TRBV6-5; cdr3_aa: ASSGTSYEQY
d_call: TRBD1; j_call: TRBJ2-3; v_call: TRBV6-5; cdr3_aa: ASSYSGTALTDTQY
d_call: TRBD2; j_call: TRBJ2-3; v_call: TRBV12-5; cdr3_aa: ASGLEQLALGGDTQY
d_call: TRBD1; j_call: TRBJ1-2; v_call: TRBV28; cdr3_aa: ASRAGQNYGYT
d_call: -; j_call: TRBJ2-7; v_call: TRBV15; cdr3_aa: ATSRGGESYYEQY
d_call: TRBD1; j_call: TRBJ2-1; v_call: TRBV6-5; cdr3_aa: ASKPYRGTYNEQF
d_call: -; j_call: TRBJ2-2; v_call: TRBV2; cdr3_aa: ASSEWGAGELF
d_call: TRBD2; j_call: TRBJ2-7; v_call: TRBV7-9; cdr3_aa: ASSSGTSGSPYEQY
d_call: TRBD2; j_call: TRBJ2-1; v_call: TRBV11-2; cdr3_aa: ASSLSGTSSYNEQF
d_call: -; j_call: TRBJ2-7; v_call: TRBV28; cdr3_aa: ASSTGYEQY
d_call: -; j_call: TRBJ2-5; v_call: TRBV5-1; cdr3_aa: ASSWDGGTQY
d_call: TRBD2; j_call: TRBJ2-1; v_call: TRBV5-1; cdr3_aa: ASSSGLAGGNEQF
d_call: -; j_call: TRBJ2-7; v_call: TRBV6-1; cdr3_aa: ASSEGQAGLLQTYEQY
d_call: TRBD2; j_call: TRBJ2-1; v_call: TRBV18; cdr3_aa: ASSPILTLGLADNEQF
d_call: -; j_call: TRBJ1-3; v_call: TRBV29-1; cdr3_aa: SARQRSGNTIY
d_call: TRBD2; j_call: TRBJ2-5; v_call: TRBV7-8; cdr3_aa: ASSPLTSGRANFKGTQY
d_call: -; j_call: TRBJ2-3; v_call: TRBV2; cdr3_aa: ASSEGTGADTQY
d_call: -; j_call: TRBJ1-3; v_call: TRBV25-1; cdr3_aa: ASSEFNSWSSGNTIY
d_call: TRBD1; j_call: TRBJ1-4; v_call: TRBV4-1; cdr3_aa: ASSALRGGRNEKLF
d_call: TRBD1; j_call: TRBJ1-5; v_call: TRBV4-2; cdr3_aa: ASSPGTGNQPQH
d_call: -; j_call: TRBJ2-1; v_call: TRBV2; cdr3_aa: AGARLQGYGEQF
d_call: -; j_call: TRBJ2-1; v_call: TRBV6-1; cdr3_aa: ATSGLASSYNEQF
d_call: TRBD1; j_call: TRBJ2-7; v_call: TRBV6-1; cdr3_aa: ASRGQGAYEQY
d_call: TRBD1; j_call: TRBJ1-6; v_call: TRBV7-3; cdr3_aa: ASSLHWGDRRVIDSPLH
d_call: -; j_call: TRBJ2-4; v_call: TRBV6-5; cdr3_aa: ASSYLGGTDIQY
d_call: -; j_call: TRBJ2-7; v_call: TRBV5-4; cdr3_aa: ASSPPGPYEQY
d_call: TRBD2; j_call: TRBJ2-4; v_call: TRBV6-1; cdr3_aa: ASSEAGGATGIQY
d_call: TRBD2; j_call: TRBJ2-7; v_call: TRBV5-6; cdr3_aa: ASSPPGLAGVWVSEQY
d_call: TRBD1; j_call: TRBJ2-7; v_call: TRBV5-4; cdr3_aa: ASSLAADRAPYEQY
d_call: -; j_call: TRBJ1-1; v_call: TRBV6-5; cdr3_aa: ASKMDTEAF
d_call: -; j_call: TRBJ2-2; v_call: TRBV9; cdr3_aa: ASSVGNTGELF
d_call: TRBD1; j_call: TRBJ1-2; v_call: TRBV6-5; cdr3_aa: ASRSSRTGGGGYT
d_call: -; j_call: TRBJ1-6; v_call: TRBV29-1; cdr3_aa: SVAVDGNVNSPLH
d_call: -; j_call: TRBJ2-1; v_call: TRBV12-2; cdr3_aa: ASRLVSGGVREQF
d_call: -; j_call: TRBJ2-2; v_call: TRBV11-3; cdr3_aa: ASSLQGAGELF
d_call: TRBD1; j_call: TRBJ1-1; v_call: TRBV6-5; cdr3_aa: ASSVTGCTEAF
d_call: TRBD2; j_call: TRBJ2-5; v_call: TRBV7-2; cdr3_aa: ASSLIGGRETQY
d_call: TRBD2; j_call: TRBJ2-5; v_call: TRBV10-3; cdr3_aa: AISEPQRGGLETQY
d_call: -; j_call: TRBJ2-7; v_call: TRBV5-1; cdr3_aa: ASSLAGVPYEQY
d_call: -; j_call: TRBJ2-5; v_call: TRBV6-5; cdr3_aa: ASSYSGAEQETQY
d_call: TRBD2; j_call: TRBJ2-1; v_call: TRBV14; cdr3_aa: ASSQVILAGGNEQF
d_call: -; j_call: TRBJ1-1; v_call: TRBV6-1; cdr3_aa: ASPPNTEAF
d_call: TRBD1; j_call: TRBJ1-6; v_call: TRBV2; cdr3_aa: ASRPGQGNSPLH
d_call: TRBD1; j_call: TRBJ2-1; v_call: TRBV6-5; cdr3_aa: ASSLQGNRGDEQF